What follows describes a single T cell receptor (beta chain). The antigen is undetermined. Data came from immunoSEQ multiplex PCR; TCRdb stores just in-frame clones and leaves some out. The table records more than 300,000 clones, roughly 89% of them present only once. The data belong to a study of cytomegalovirus exposure and HLA in healthy donors. The CDR3 extends over 16 amino acids. Germline CDR1 reads SGDLS; CDR2 reads YYNGEE. V was clipped by 3 bases and J by 3 bases; unmatched bases: 12. Findings and caveats of the study: Reportedly, cytomegalovirus status was diagnosed with high sensitivity and specificity.

The TCR originated in a woman younger than 35 in good health and CMV-seronegative. J is TRBJ2-7 and V is TRBV9; TRBD1 aligns across 7 bases. Material for sequencing was PBMCs. The CDR3 reads CASSAPLPGQHYEQYF. The CDR3 region has the DNA TGTGCCAGCAGCGCCCCCTTACCGGGACAGCACTACGAGCAGTACTTC.